This T cell receptor beta chain is drawn from a study of cytomegalovirus exposure and HLA in healthy donors. Overall study results and limits: Researchers reported from a later analysis that most CMV-associated TCR beta chains appeared HLA-restricted. Data from an earlier analysis indicated that most TCR beta V segments were productive either about 87% or about 30% of the time.

Details on this clone: Its matching antigen is unknown.

The PCR was carried out with 60 Vbeta primers and 13 Jbeta primers. Profiling relied on immunoSEQ multiplex PCR, and the TCRdb table lists in-frame clones only, not all of them. The table shows 150,000 to 200,000 clones, with around four fifths occurring only once. This sequence was found in a man younger than 40 in good health and CMV-seronegative. The sequenced sample consisted of PBMCs.

The CDR3 region has the DNA TGTGCCAGCAGTGACAGACGGGGGACCGGGGAGCTGTTTTTT. Its translation: CASSDRRGTGELFF. The rearrangement joins TRBV2 to TRBJ2-2, with a possible D match to TRBD2 (6 bases). The CDR3 runs 14 residues. Germline V gives CDR1 SNHLY, CDR2 FYNNEI. V lost 3 bases to trimming and J lost 5 bases, with 10 bases between them.